This TCR beta chain was captured in a study of blood T cells in healthy people across ages (dated by TCRdb to the mid-2010s). For context, the study as a whole: In model experiments, template switching captured about one uniquely barcoded TCR beta cDNA molecule for every two T cells. Age-related changes in TCR beta repertoire diversity were measured in the study by deep sequencing normalized with unique cDNA molecular identifiers. The donors were split into four age groups: young (average 16 years), middle-aged (roughly 42), aged (more than 60) and long-lived (approximately 80). Donors of different ages were randomly distributed across sequencing lanes to avoid experimental bias. The study analyzed two additional independent replicas of 1 million unique cDNA reads from the same blood draw for two donors, one aged 18 to 29 and one aged 80 or older. The paper's findings and limits, for the study overall: Because donor CMV infection status was unknown, age-related changes in expanded clonotypes were potentially confounded. The long-lived group showed more naive CD4+ T cells, fewer expanded clones and increased TCR diversity than the aged group, suggesting age selection. Observed TCR beta diversity per million T cells fell roughly linearly with age, and a significant reduction was already apparent by age around 39. Conclusive comparison of naive and antigen-experienced compartments was prevented by the profiling of bulk unsorted PBMCs. Observed TCR beta diversity correlated strongly with the percentage of naive T cells measured by flow cytometry. Total diversity estimates from one million sequenced T cells were considered lower bounds and underestimates.

Library preparation employed 5' RACE. Sequenced on an Illumina HiSeq 2500. A second PCR of about 7 to 12 cycles was run with a J-beta primer mix and a sample-barcoded 5' primer. A template-switch 5' adaptor carrying 12 random nucleotides introduced a unique molecular identifier onto each TCR beta cDNA molecule. Each sample yielded at least 3 million CDR3-containing paired-end reads. First-strand cDNA synthesis was performed from all RNA using the Mint cDNA synthesis kit, with priming by a TRBC-specific oligonucleotide. After uracil-DNA glycosylase treatment, a first 18-cycle PCR used universal primers M1SS and BC2_uni_R on all cDNA. The paper's processing steps were these. For normalization, 1 million high-quality reads were randomly selected from each sample, with every read carrying a distinct molecular identifier. Reads sharing molecular identifiers were discarded rather than binned into consensus sequences. MiTCR, run with a Q25 quality threshold and the strictest error-elimination algorithm, handled CDR3 identification, clonotype clustering and error correction. A nonparametric unseen species model with Euler transformation was used to estimate lower-bound total TCR beta diversity. The public reads were run again by TCRdb, first through fastp at Q25 and then through MiXCR, and only productive beta chains were kept. Records with the same CDR3 protein are collapsed into one entry carrying the most frequent genes and DNA. The V and J calls and clone size are TCRdb's, not the authors'. Within this sample are approximately 800,000 distinct CDR3 sequences, with about half of them counted one time only. The ten largest clonotypes hold about a sixth of the sample.

Systemically healthy Caucasian individuals from Russia, 39 in total and aged roughly 6 to 100 years, were included as donors. About 9.6 milliliters of peripheral blood were collected from each donor into EDTA-treated Vacutainer tubes. Ficoll-Paque density-gradient centrifugation was used to isolate PBMCs, with at least 6.5 million per sample. Trizol reagent was used to extract total RNA from the PBMCs, yielding at least 5.5 micrograms per sample. For every donor, flow cytometry on a PBMC aliquot measured the percentage of naive CD45RAhigh/CD27high T cells. This clonotype was found a few times. Its target antigen remains unknown. No per-base quality is available; no much larger clone lies one base away. The CDR3 sequence holds 15 residues, the cysteine and phenylalanine included. CDR3 DNA only is kept here, 45 bases in frame from base 1. The germline V gene specifies ENHRY as CDR1 and SYGVKD as CDR2. Trimming takes 6 bases from V and 4 bases from J, and the germline ends sit 16 bases apart.

The sequence was obtained from a man at least 80 years old in good health. The chain couples TRBV10-3 to TRBJ1-5; the D segment could be TRBD1, given 5 matching bases. Specimen: blood. CDR3 sequence: CAIRDDRGSNQPQHF. The DNA sequence is as follows: TGTGCCATCAGAGACGACCGGGGGTCGAATCAGCCCCAGCATTTT.